The subject of this entry is one T cell receptor (beta chain). Its specificity is not known. This record comes from a study of radiation and T cells in renal cell carcinoma. About the study: Nephrectomy followed 15 Gy stereotactic body radiation by 4 weeks.

Points from the study as a whole: Baseline intratumoral clonotype presence is unknown without pretreatment biopsies.

Generated by immunoSEQ multiplex PCR, the TCRdb table keeps only in-frame clones and is missing some. The repertoire holds about 130,000 clones, about 88% seen once, with approximately 12% in the top ten. Time point given: baseline pretreatment blood. Treatment noted: 15 Gy SBRT to primary tumor, nephrectomy 4 weeks later. This renal cell carcinoma was of the clear cell type. Trimming removed 0 bases from V and 6 bases from J, with 14 bases in between. CDR1 is LNHNV and CDR2 is YYDKDF in the germline V gene (reference sequence). There are 15 residues in the CDR3. The gene calls are TRBV15 and TRBJ1-2, with a possible D match to TRBD1 (6 bases). This sequence originates from a woman aged 45-60 years with renal cell carcinoma. Here the sequenced sample was blood, taken from a patient whose treatment included radiotherapy and nephrectomy. DNA for the CDR3: TGTGCCACCAGCAGAGATCGAAGCCAGGGGCATGGCTACACCTTC. Encoded protein: CATSRDRSQGHGYTF.